The rows below give T cell receptor beta chains drawn from one sample of a study of T cell responses to AZD1222 COVID-19 vaccine. Produced via immunoSEQ multiplex PCR; TCRdb's table is partial and in-frame only. Here the sample spans 100,000 or so clones, 70% to 90% being singletons. The sequencing here drew on peripheral blood, taken 28 days after the second AZD1222 dose. These TCRs come from an adult who received the AZD1222 COVID-19 vaccine. CDR3s include the opening cysteine and the closing phenylalanine or tryptophan. The D gene is left open where the match is weak. A clone size is listed for some rows: how often the clone was seen (once, few, many), or a class if it is expanded.

V gene	J gene	clone size	D gene	CDR3 DNA	CDR3 protein
TRBV11-2	TRBJ2-1	few	.	TGTGCCAGCAGCTTAGTCGACTACTCCTACAATGAGCAGTTCTTC	CASSLVDYSYNEQFF
TRBV27	TRBJ1-1	.	.	TGTGCCAGCAGTTTATCTGGGGGCGCGAACACTGAAGCTTTCTTT	CASSLSGGANTEAFF
TRBV6-6	TRBJ1-2	.	TRBD1	TGTGCCAGCAGTTACTACCCGGACAGGGATGATGGCTACACCTTC	CASSYYPDRDDGYTF
TRBV19	TRBJ2-3	.	.	TGTGCCAGTAGTCGTTCAGGGGGGGCCGATACGCAGTATTTT	CASSRSGGADTQYF
TRBV5-1	TRBJ1-3	.	.	TGCGCCAGCAGCTTGGACGGGTTCTCTGGAAACACCATATATTTT	CASSLDGFSGNTIYF
TRBV5-1	TRBJ2-3	once	TRBD2	TGCGCCAGCAGAAGGTCTAGCGGGCTGAGCACAGATACGCAGTATTTT	CASRRSSGLSTDTQYF
TRBV2	TRBJ1-2	.	.	TGTGCCAGCAGTGATCCCAGGGGCTATGGCTACACCTTC	CASSDPRGYGYTF
TRBV5-1	TRBJ2-7	once	TRBD1	TGCGCCAGCAGCTTGGATTGGGTCGTCCGGGACAGGGATGGATACGAGCAGTACTTC	CASSLDWVVRDRDGYEQYF
TRBV5-6	TRBJ1-6	.	TRBD1	TGTGCCAGCAGCTTCGGGGACAGTTATTCACCCCTCCACTTT	CASSFGDSYSPLHF
TRBV2	TRBJ2-1	.	TRBD2	TGTGCCAGCAGTGCCCGCCGGGTAGCGGGGTACAATGAGCAGTTCTTC	CASSARRVAGYNEQFF
TRBV30	TRBJ1-5	.	.	TGTGCCTGGAGTCAAGGACTTAGCAATCAGCCCCAGCATTTT	CAWSQGLSNQPQHF
TRBV19	TRBJ2-1	once	.	TGTGCCAGTAGTATTTGGAATGAGCAGTTCTTC	CASSIWNEQFF
TRBV5-1	TRBJ2-7	.	TRBD2	TGCGCCAGCAGCTTGACAAAGACTAGCGGGAGAGTATACGAGCAGTACTTC	CASSLTKTSGRVYEQYF
TRBV7-2	TRBJ1-1	once	.	TGTGCCAGCAGCCAATCGCTGCTATGGGGGTACACTGAAGCTTTCTTT	CASSQSLLWGYTEAFF
TRBV28	TRBJ2-3	.	.	TGTGCCAGCAGTGATTCGGGAGAGGATTACACAGATACGCAGTATTTT	CASSDSGEDYTDTQYF
TRBV18	TRBJ1-2	.	.	TGTGCCAGCTCACAAGAGTCTAACTATGGCTACACCTTC	CASSQESNYGYTF
TRBV29-1	TRBJ1-5	.	.	TGCAGCGTTGAACAGGGTCGGGGCAATCAGCCCCAGCATTTT	CSVEQGRGNQPQHF
TRBV3-1/TRBV3-2	TRBJ1-2	.	.	TGTGCCAGCAGGGACATCTATGGCTACACCTTC	CASRDIYGYTF
TRBV5-1	TRBJ2-2	few	.	TGCGCCAGCAGCTTGGAAGTAAACACCGGGGAGCTGTTTTTT	CASSLEVNTGELFF
TRBV11-2	TRBJ2-1	few	.	TGTGCCAGCAGCTTCCCCACTAGCGTAGGGGGCTATGAGCAGTTCTTC	CASSFPTSVGGYEQFF
TRBV5-1	TRBJ2-1	.	TRBD1	TGCGCCAGCAGCTGGGGGACAGCCTACAATGAGCAGTTCTTC	CASSWGTAYNEQFF
TRBV30	TRBJ1-1	.	.	TGTGCCTGGAGCGGGATAACAAACACTGAAGCTTTCTTT	CAWSGITNTEAFF
TRBV7-3	TRBJ2-3	.	TRBD2	TGTGCCAGCAGCTTAATCCCCACTAGCGGGAGGGCTGTAGATACGCAGTATTTT	CASSLIPTSGRAVDTQYF
TRBV28	TRBJ2-6	.	TRBD1	TGTGCCAGCAGTGGATGGACAGGAACCTCTGGGGCCAACGTCCTGACTTTC	CASSGWTGTSGANVLTF
TRBV7-2	TRBJ2-1	.	TRBD2	TGTGCCAGCAGCTCGCCGGGACTAGCGGCTGCTCCCTCCTACAATGAGCAGTTCTTC	CASSSPGLAAAPSYNEQFF
TRBV11-2	TRBJ1-3	once	.	TGTGCCAGCTCCGCCGGGATGAACTCTGGAAACACCATATATTTT	CASSAGMNSGNTIYF
TRBV15	TRBJ2-4	once	TRBD1	TGTGCCACCAGCGCCCGACAGGGTACGAGAAACATTCAGTACTTC	CATSARQGTRNIQYF
TRBV7-8	TRBJ1-1	.	.	TGTGCCAGCAGCCGTCAAAGAAACACTGAAGCTTTCTTT	CASSRQRNTEAFF
TRBV2	TRBJ2-2	.	.	TGTGCCAGCAGTGAAAGGTATAACACCGGGGAGCTGTTTTTT	CASSERYNTGELFF